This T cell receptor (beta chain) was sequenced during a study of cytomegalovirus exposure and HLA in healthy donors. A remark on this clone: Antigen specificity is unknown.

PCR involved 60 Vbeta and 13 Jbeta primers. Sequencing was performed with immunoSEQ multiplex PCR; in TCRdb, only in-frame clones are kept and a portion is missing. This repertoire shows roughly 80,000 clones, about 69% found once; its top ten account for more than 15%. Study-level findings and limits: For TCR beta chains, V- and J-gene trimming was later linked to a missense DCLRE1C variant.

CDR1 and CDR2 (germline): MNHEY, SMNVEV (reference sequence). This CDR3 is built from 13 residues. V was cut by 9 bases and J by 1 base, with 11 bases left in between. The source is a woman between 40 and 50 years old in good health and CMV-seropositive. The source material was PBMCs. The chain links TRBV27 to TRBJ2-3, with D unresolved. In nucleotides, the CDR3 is TGTGCCAGACATAACAGTGGCACAGATACGCAGTATTTT. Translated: CARHNSGTDTQYF.